The next 25 T cell receptor beta chains were all read from a single sample in a study of shared clonotypes between healthy human individuals. Using immunoSEQ multiplex PCR, the repertoire was profiled, and TCRdb retains in-frame clones only, with some absent. The sample records roughly 2 million clones, 95% being singletons. The sample was naive CD4+ T cells sorted from blood. Subset specified: CD45RA+ positively selected. The source of these receptors is a man aged 18 to 35 in good health.

This chain links TRBV10-3 with TRBJ2-5; D is undetermined. Trimming took 4 bases from V and 4 from J, leaving 13 bases between them. CDR3 length equals 14 residues. Germline V gives CDR1 ENHRY, CDR2 SYGVKD. This CDR3 reads CAISAANMGETQYF. CDR3 bases: TGTGCCATCAGTGCGGCCAATATGGGAGAGACCCAGTACTTC.

V usage is TRBV28 and J usage is TRBJ2-1, with D perhaps being TRBD1 or TRBD2 (5 bases each). V lost 3 bases and J lost 2, with 11 bases in between. Germline V gives CDR1 MDHEN, CDR2 SYDVKM. The CDR3 spans 15 residues. The CDR3 sequence: CASSFSGTAYNEQFF. The CDR3 bases are TGTGCCAGCAGTTTCTCAGGGACGGCCTACAATGAGCAGTTCTTC.

On this clone itself: One end of the junction does not line up with germline, which may come from a read error. CDR3 DNA: TGTGCCAGCAGTTTTTTTTTCTCTGAGGTTCTCTTT. Its translation: CASSFFFSEVLF. The rearrangement links TRBV28 to TRBJ1-4; D is uncertain. CDR1 and CDR2 (germline): MDHEN, SYDVKM. This CDR3 comprises 12 residues. The full variable domain, its missing parts supplied by reference TRBV28 and TRBJ1-4, is DVKVTQSSRYLVKRTGEKVFLECVQDMDHENMFWYRQDPGLGLRLIYFSYDVKMKEKGDIPEGYSVSREKKERFSLILESASTNQTSMYLCASSFFFSEVLFGSGTQLSVL.

Only one count was recorded for this clone. The V gene is TRBV2, the J gene TRBJ2-3; 11 bases align to TRBD2. This CDR3 contains 16 residues. Germline trimming cut 5 bases from V and 0 bases from J; bases unmatched to any gene: 4. The V gene's germline CDR1 is SNHLY and CDR2 FYNNEI. The CDR3 bases are TGTGCCAGCAGTTCAACTAGCGGGAGAAGCACAGATACGCAGTATTTT. Its protein product is CASSSTSGRSTDTQYF.

This chain links TRBV10-1 with TRBJ2-2; 7 nucleotides match TRBD1. Germline CDR1 is WNHNN and CDR2 is SYGVQD (reference sequence). This CDR3 region has 15 residues. V was clipped by 4 bases and J by 0 bases; unmatched bases: 2. In DNA, the CDR3 is TGCGCCAGCAGTGGAGGGGGCGCGAACACCGGGGAGCTGTTTTTT. Its protein is CASSGGGANTGELFF.

On this clone: This sample includes further DNA sequences coding for the same CDR3. This rearrangement joins TRBV7-9 to TRBJ1-2, with D hard to call. Germline CDR1 SEHNR, CDR2 FQNEAQ (reference sequence). CDR3 length: 13 residues. Trimming cost V 1 base and J 0 bases, with 3 bases left between them. Here the CDR3 reads CASSLGPNYGYTF. The CDR3, as DNA: TGTGCCAGCAGCTTAGGACCTAACTATGGCTACACCTTC.

The genes are TRBV30 and TRBJ1-4, with D tentatively TRBD1 (6 bases). The CDR3 spans 14 residues. V lost 1 base to trimming and J lost 6 bases, with 12 bases between them. Per the germline V gene, CDR1 is GTSNPN and CDR2 is SVGIG (reference sequence). CDR3 DNA: TGTGCCTGGAGTGAGGACAGAGCCTATGAAAAACTGTTTTTT. Amino acid sequence: CAWSEDRAYEKLFF.

V and J are TRBV4-1 and TRBJ1-1; D remains unclear. Germline loops: CDR1 MGHRA, CDR2 YSYEKL. The CDR3 consists of 16 residues. Between the trimmed V and J ends, which lost 5 bases and 6 bases, there was a span of 22 bases. Here the CDR3 reads CASSGALVVGRSEAFF. The DNA for the CDR3 is TGCGCCAGCAGCGGAGCCCTTGTAGTGGGGAGGTCTGAAGCTTTCTTT.

This chain connects TRBV2 to TRBJ1-2, with D perhaps TRBD1 (5 bases). Germline V gives CDR1 SNHLY, CDR2 FYNNEI. CDR3 length: 14 residues. The V end lost 5 bases, the J end lost 2 bases, and 12 bases lay between the germline ends. The CDR3, as DNA: TGTGCCAGCAGTCGTTACGAGGGGAACTATGGCTACACCTTC. Its translation: CASSRYEGNYGYTF.

This clone was counted a single time. The chain is built from TRBV30 and TRBJ2-5, with D perhaps TRBD1 (6 bases). Trimming removed 1 base at V and 1 base at J, with 7 bases between. Germline CDR1 reads GTSNPN; CDR2 reads SVGIG (reference sequence). This CDR3 has 13 residues. CDR3 nucleotides: TGTGCCTGGAGTGGGACAGCCCAAGAGACCCAGTACTTC. This translates into CAWSGTAQETQYF.

This chain uses TRBV25-1 with TRBJ2-2; TRBD1 might be the D (5 bases). Deletions cut 0 bases from V and 4 bases from J, with 15 bases between. CDR3 length equals 17 residues. Germline loops: CDR1 MGHDK, CDR2 SYGVNS. The CDR3 reads CASSEYPQGSVTGELFF. DNA of the CDR3: TGTGCCAGCAGTGAATATCCCCAGGGCTCGGTCACCGGGGAGCTGTTTTTT.

This rearrangement joins TRBV9 to TRBJ2-2, with TRBD2 matching 9 bases. Looked up from germline, CDR1 is SGDLS and CDR2 is YYNGEE. The CDR3 consists of 17 residues. The ends lost 4 bases at V and 4 bases at J; junction bases unmatched: 11. In DNA, the CDR3 is TGTGCCAGCAGCCCCAGGGCGGGGGGGCACTCCACCGGGGAGCTGTTTTTT. It yields the protein CASSPRAGGHSTGELFF.

This clone has just one count. The chain uses TRBV10-2 and TRBJ2-1; 14 bases are a match to TRBD2. Germline assignment: CDR1 WSHSY and CDR2 SAAADI. The junction had 8 bases not matched to a gene; V was cut back by 7 bases and J by 9 bases. The length of the CDR3 is 15 residues. The CDR3 loop reads CASTPGLAGVGEQFF. The CDR3 DNA reads as TGCGCCAGCACTCCGGGACTAGCGGGAGTGGGTGAGCAGTTCTTC.

The V gene is TRBV7-3, the J gene TRBJ2-2; D is unclear. Trimming removed 1 base at V and 4 bases at J, with 7 bases between. The length of the CDR3 is 14 residues. The germline V gene has CDR1 SGHTA and CDR2 FQGTGA. The CDR3, as DNA: TGTGCCAGCAGCTTAATCGTTGGCACCGGGGAGCTGTTTTTT. Amino acid sequence: CASSLIVGTGELFF.

The chain has TRBV7-9 and TRBJ1-1, with 7 bases that match TRBD1. Germline V CDR1 and CDR2: SEHNR, FQNEAQ (reference sequence). There are 14 residues in the CDR3. With V trimmed by 3 bases and J by 1 base, 2 bases remained unmatched. The CDR3 coding sequence is TGTGCCAGCAGCTTCAAGGGGGCGAACACTGAAGCTTTCTTT. It encodes CASSFKGANTEAFF.

This clone was seen a single time. This sequence joins TRBV18 and TRBJ2-3, with 12 bases identical to TRBD2. From germline, CDR1 is KGHSH and CDR2 LQKENI. V shed 4 bases, J shed 14 bases, and the junction held 7 bases outside the gene matches. This CDR3 is built from 13 residues. DNA of the CDR3: TGTGCCAGCTCACGGACTAGCGGGGTGGAACCGTATTTT. It encodes CASSRTSGVEPYF.

The CDR3 nucleotides are TGTGCCAGCAACAAACTAGTTTCGGTTCCCGGGGAGCTGTTTTTT. The encoded protein is CASNKLVSVPGELFF. The chain carries TRBV6-6 and TRBJ2-2, with a weak D call TRBD2 (5 bases). Germline CDR1 reads MNHNY; CDR2 reads SVGAGI (reference sequence). This CDR3 has 15 amino acids. V was trimmed by 7 bases and J by 6 bases, leaving 18 bases between them.

The table lists this clone with a few counts. Other DNA variants within this sample encode the same CDR3. The V gene is TRBV6-5, the J gene TRBJ2-7; the D gene could be TRBD1 or TRBD2 (5 bases each). The V gene's germline CDR1 is MNHEY and CDR2 SVGAGI. The germline V and J ends were trimmed by 2 bases and 0 bases, with 8 bases remaining between them. CDR3 length: 14 amino acids. CDR3: CASSYEGSSYEQYF. In DNA, the CDR3 is TGTGCCAGCAGTTACGAGGGGTCCTCCTACGAGCAGTACTTC.

The V and J genes are TRBV30 and TRBJ2-1, with a tentative D call TRBD2 (5 bases). The CDR3 sequence is 14 residues long. Germline CDR1 is GTSNPN and CDR2 is SVGIG (reference sequence). V shed 0 bases and J shed 5 bases, with 11 bases lying between them. CDR3 nucleotide sequence: TGTGCCTGGAGTGTCTCGACTACAAACAATGAGCAGTTCTTC. Translating it yields CAWSVSTTNNEQFF.

This chain links TRBV7-2 with TRBJ2-5, with a possible D match to TRBD1 (6 bases). Germline CDR1 is SGHTA and CDR2 is FQGNSA. The V and J ends lost 4 bases and 0 bases respectively, with 12 bases between them. The CDR3 sequence is 15 residues long. CDR3: CASSSIRGNQETQYF. Here the CDR3 DNA reads TGTGCCAGCAGCTCGATAAGGGGGAACCAAGAGACCCAGTACTTC.

About this clone: Other DNA sequences of this sample code for an identical CDR3. The chain links TRBV18 to TRBJ1-1; TRBD1 aligns across 9 bases. J was trimmed by 5 bases and V by 3 bases; bases with no gene match: 4. The CDR3 is 14 residues long. In germline, CDR1 is KGHSH, CDR2 LQKENI. The CDR3 DNA reads as TGTGCCAGCTCACCGGGACAGGGAAGGACTGAAGCTTTCTTT. Its translation is CASSPGQGRTEAFF.

This clone was recorded once. The chain carries TRBV4-3 and TRBJ2-2; 7 nucleotides align to TRBD1. V lost 0 bases to trimming and J lost 7 bases; unmatched junction nucleotides: 5. CDR3 length equals 15 residues. CDR1 and CDR2 (germline): LGHNA, YSLEER. CDR3 amino acids: CASSQERGPNGELFF. The CDR3, as DNA: TGCGCCAGCAGCCAAGAGAGGGGGCCGAACGGGGAGCTGTTTTTT.

This clone has only one observation. V gene TRBV5-8 combines with J gene TRBJ2-3; no clear D gene. Germline V gives CDR1 SGHTS, CDR2 YDEGEE. V lost 1 base and J 4 bases, leaving 7 bases between the germline ends. This CDR3 is 13 amino acids long. The CDR3 loop is CASSLSMADTQYF. Written as DNA, the CDR3 is TGTGCCAGCAGCTTGTCTATGGCAGATACGCAGTATTTT.

This chain joins TRBV19 and TRBJ1-3; D uncertain. The V end lost 1 base, the J end lost 4 bases, and 20 bases lay between the germline ends. CDR1 is LNHDA, CDR2 SQIVND, per germline (reference sequence). There are 18 residues in the CDR3. The CDR3 DNA reads TGTGCCAGTAGTATAGGCCACGGGCAGCTCTACCGAGGAAACACCATATATTTT. This sequence encodes CASSIGHGQLYRGNTIYF.

The rearrangement uses TRBV4-1 and TRBJ1-3; D not resolved. This CDR3 has 16 amino acids. Between the trimmed V and J ends, which lost 5 bases and 4 bases, there was a span of 18 bases. Germline values: CDR1 MGHRA, CDR2 YSYEKL. The DNA for the CDR3 is TGCGCCAGCAGCGCCCCCGGCCGGGGAAAAGGAAACACCATATATTTT. Translated, it gives CASSAPGRGKGNTIYF.